A selection of T cell receptor beta chains follows, all from one sample in a study of OX40 agonist ivuxolimab in advanced cancers. Produced via immunoSEQ multiplex PCR; TCRdb's table is partial and in-frame only. This table has 65,000 to 75,000 clones, 80% to 90% appearing once. The sequencing used CD4+ or CD8+ T cells sorted from blood, collected in a trial of the OX40 agonist ivuxolimab. All receptors derive from an adult with an advanced solid tumor such as melanoma, head and neck, liver or kidney cancer. The CDR3 runs from the conserved cysteine through the conserved F or W. A D gene is named only where the DNA matches it firmly. Part of the rows lack a size; the others show once, few, many or a class for expanded clones.

J gene | V gene | D gene | clone size | CDR3 DNA | CDR3 protein
TRBJ1-2 | TRBV11-2 | TRBD1 | NA | TGTGCCAGCAGCTTAGACTTTGGGGCAGGGGGCGGCTACACCTTC | CASSLDFGAGGGYTF
TRBJ2-3 | TRBV29-1 | NA | NA | TGCAGCGTTGCCCCCACAGATACGCAGTATTTT | CSVAPTDTQYF
TRBJ1-5 | TRBV28 | NA | NA | TGTGCCAGCAGTGAGGGAGGGAGAGAGCCCCAGCATTTT | CASSEGGREPQHF
TRBJ2-5 | TRBV2 | NA | few | TGTGCCAGCAGTGAAGTAGAGCGAGAGACCCAGTACTTC | CASSEVERETQYF
TRBJ2-3 | TRBV5-4 | NA | NA | TGTGCCAGCAGCGACCCACAGGGCACAGATACGCAGTATTTT | CASSDPQGTDTQYF
TRBJ1-4 | TRBV9 | NA | NA | TGTGCCAGCAGCGCGACGGCAACTAATGAAAAACTGTTTTTT | CASSATATNEKLFF
TRBJ1-4 | TRBV7-2 | NA | NA | TGTGCCAGCAGCTCTAGACAGGCTGAAAAACTGTTTTTT | CASSSRQAEKLFF
TRBJ2-6 | TRBV13 | NA | NA | TGTGCCAGCAGCTTGACAGTCGGATCTGGGGCCAACGTCCTGACTTTC | CASSLTVGSGANVLTF
TRBJ1-2 | TRBV2 | NA | NA | TGTGCGGGGGGGAACTATGGCTACACCTTC | CAGGNYGYTF
TRBJ2-7 | TRBV5-1 | TRBD2 | NA | TGCGCCAGCAGAACCTCCGGGACTAGCGGGTTAAGCTCCTACGAGCAGTACTTC | CASRTSGTSGLSSYEQYF
TRBJ1-4 | TRBV7-2 | NA | NA | TGTGCCAGCAGCTTGGGGGGTTCGTCCGAAAAACTGTTTTTT | CASSLGGSSEKLFF
TRBJ1-2 | TRBV2 | NA | NA | TGTGCCAGCTCAGGGAGAAAAGATGGCTACACCTTC | CASSGRKDGYTF
TRBJ2-4 | TRBV7-2 | TRBD1 | NA | TGTGCCAGCAGTCGGGGACAGGGGGCCAAAAACATTCAGTACTTC | CASSRGQGAKNIQYF
TRBJ2-4 | TRBV5-1 | NA | NA | TGCGCCAGCAGCTTGGCCGGCAGGGGCTATGGAAACATTCAGTACTTC | CASSLAGRGYGNIQYF
TRBJ1-3 | TRBV18 | NA | few | TGTGCCAGCTCACCACAAAGCTCTGGAAACACCATATATTTT | CASSPQSSGNTIYF
TRBJ2-2 | TRBV10-1 | TRBD2 | NA | TGCGCCAGCAGTCGTAGCGGGAGAGGTACCGGGGAGCTGTTTTTT | CASSRSGRGTGELFF
TRBJ1-2 | TRBV5-4 | TRBD1 | NA | TGTGCCAGCAGCTCCCGGGACAGGGATGGCTACACCTTC | CASSSRDRDGYTF
TRBJ1-4 | TRBV7-9 | NA | NA | TGTGCCAGCGAAGACAGATCTTCGGGGAATGAAAAACTGTTTTTT | CASEDRSSGNEKLFF
TRBJ2-1 | TRBV30 | TRBD2 | once | TGTGCCTGGAGTGTAGGTCTAGCGGGGGCGAGGTGGGAGCAGTTCTTC | CAWSVGLAGARWEQFF
TRBJ2-5 | TRBV30 | NA | NA | TGTGCCTGGAATGCGGGATACAAAGAGACCCAGTACTTC | CAWNAGYKETQYF
TRBJ1-1 | TRBV28 | NA | NA | TGTGCCAGCACCCATTTACAGGGTGAAACTGAAGCTTTCTTT | CASTHLQGETEAFF
TRBJ1-3 | TRBV9 | TRBD1 | NA | TGTGCCAGCAGCCCGGACAGGCTCTCTGGAAACACCATATATTTT | CASSPDRLSGNTIYF
TRBJ1-1 | TRBV30 | NA | NA | TGTGCCTGGAGTCCCCCCACGTCCGGGGGCCCGGCTGAAGCTTTCTTT | CAWSPPTSGGPAEAFF
TRBJ2-7 | TRBV10-3 | NA | NA | TGTGCCATCGGGGCAGGGGTGCGGTACGAGCAGTACTTC | CAIGAGVRYEQYF
TRBJ2-3 | TRBV7-3 | TRBD2 | once | TGTGCCAGCAGCTTAATGGCGGGGGGCACAGATACGCAGTATTTT | CASSLMAGGTDTQYF
TRBJ1-2 | TRBV5-5 | TRBD1 | NA | TGTGCCAGCAGCTTGGGGCAGGGGGACTATGGCTACACCTTC | CASSLGQGDYGYTF
TRBJ2-1 | TRBV7-6 | NA | NA | TGTGCCAGCAGCTTATATCGGGGCCGTAGCGAGCAGTTCTTC | CASSLYRGRSEQFF
TRBJ1-4 | TRBV6-1 | NA | NA | TGTGCCAGCAGTGAAGCTGCTCCCCAGCGGGATGAAAAACTGTTTTTT | CASSEAAPQRDEKLFF
TRBJ2-3 | TRBV18 | NA | NA | TGTGCCAGCTCAATCTTTCCGGGCCCAAGCCCTCGCACAGATACGCAGTATTTT | CASSIFPGPSPRTDTQYF
TRBJ2-3 | TRBV7-9 | NA | few | TGTGCCAGCAGCGATACAGATACGCAGTATTTT | CASSDTDTQYF
TRBJ1-2 | TRBV28 | TRBD1 | NA | TGTGCCAGCAGCCGGGACAGGGGGTTAAACTATGGCTACACCTTC | CASSRDRGLNYGYTF
TRBJ1-1 | TRBV7-2 | NA | NA | TGTGCCAGCAGCATCAGGGGTCTCCTCATGAACACTGAAGCTTTCTTT | CASSIRGLLMNTEAFF
TRBJ2-1 | TRBV4-2 | NA | few | TGTGCCAGCAGCCAAGCTCAGGGGGGAGCTAACAATGAGCAGTTCTTC | CASSQAQGGANNEQFF
TRBJ2-3 | TRBV21-1 | NA | NA | TGTGCCAGCAGCAAAGGGACTAGCGGCCAGGGGCCAGATACGCAGTATTTT | CASSKGTSGQGPDTQYF
TRBJ1-2 | TRBV28 | NA | NA | TGTGCCAGCAGTTTCTCCAGGGGCCTCAGAGGGTATGGCTACACCTTC | CASSFSRGLRGYGYTF
TRBJ2-1 | TRBV4-3 | NA | NA | TGCGCCAGCAGCCAGCCCGGGGGGCTTTTGAATGAGCAGTTCTTC | CASSQPGGLLNEQFF
TRBJ2-7 | TRBV13 | TRBD1 | NA | TGTGCCAGCAGCCCGAGCGGGGACAGGGGGAGGAACGAGCAGTACTTC | CASSPSGDRGRNEQYF